This TCR beta chain derives from a study of early T cells in non-severe SARS-CoV-2 infection. As for the study in general: Sequencing targeted bulk RNA from unsorted whole blood, leaving chains unpaired. Overall study results and limits: The study's VDJdb matching favored anti-spike CD8 responses and missed private and CD4 specificities.

Regarding this clonotype: What it binds is not known.

V lost 2 bases and J lost 6, with 15 bases in between. Germline lookup yields CDR1 SGHRS and CDR2 YFSETQ. This CDR3 comprises 14 residues. In the library, individual cDNA molecules carried attached unique molecular identifiers. TCRdb itself ran the 5' RACE reads through MiXCR, one entry per CDR3 protein. The sample holds about 64,000 distinct CDR3 sequences, 15% to 20% seen once. Sequences were derived from whole blood, sampled at baseline. The chain links TRBV5-1 to TRBJ2-7, with unresolved D. The sequence was obtained from an adult who was a healthcare worker with PCR-confirmed SARS-CoV-2 infection or an uninfected control (not recorded which). This CDR3 reads CASSLKRSLSEQYF. The CDR3 nucleotides are TGCGCCAGCAGCTTAAAACGGTCATTGAGCGAGCAGTACTTC.